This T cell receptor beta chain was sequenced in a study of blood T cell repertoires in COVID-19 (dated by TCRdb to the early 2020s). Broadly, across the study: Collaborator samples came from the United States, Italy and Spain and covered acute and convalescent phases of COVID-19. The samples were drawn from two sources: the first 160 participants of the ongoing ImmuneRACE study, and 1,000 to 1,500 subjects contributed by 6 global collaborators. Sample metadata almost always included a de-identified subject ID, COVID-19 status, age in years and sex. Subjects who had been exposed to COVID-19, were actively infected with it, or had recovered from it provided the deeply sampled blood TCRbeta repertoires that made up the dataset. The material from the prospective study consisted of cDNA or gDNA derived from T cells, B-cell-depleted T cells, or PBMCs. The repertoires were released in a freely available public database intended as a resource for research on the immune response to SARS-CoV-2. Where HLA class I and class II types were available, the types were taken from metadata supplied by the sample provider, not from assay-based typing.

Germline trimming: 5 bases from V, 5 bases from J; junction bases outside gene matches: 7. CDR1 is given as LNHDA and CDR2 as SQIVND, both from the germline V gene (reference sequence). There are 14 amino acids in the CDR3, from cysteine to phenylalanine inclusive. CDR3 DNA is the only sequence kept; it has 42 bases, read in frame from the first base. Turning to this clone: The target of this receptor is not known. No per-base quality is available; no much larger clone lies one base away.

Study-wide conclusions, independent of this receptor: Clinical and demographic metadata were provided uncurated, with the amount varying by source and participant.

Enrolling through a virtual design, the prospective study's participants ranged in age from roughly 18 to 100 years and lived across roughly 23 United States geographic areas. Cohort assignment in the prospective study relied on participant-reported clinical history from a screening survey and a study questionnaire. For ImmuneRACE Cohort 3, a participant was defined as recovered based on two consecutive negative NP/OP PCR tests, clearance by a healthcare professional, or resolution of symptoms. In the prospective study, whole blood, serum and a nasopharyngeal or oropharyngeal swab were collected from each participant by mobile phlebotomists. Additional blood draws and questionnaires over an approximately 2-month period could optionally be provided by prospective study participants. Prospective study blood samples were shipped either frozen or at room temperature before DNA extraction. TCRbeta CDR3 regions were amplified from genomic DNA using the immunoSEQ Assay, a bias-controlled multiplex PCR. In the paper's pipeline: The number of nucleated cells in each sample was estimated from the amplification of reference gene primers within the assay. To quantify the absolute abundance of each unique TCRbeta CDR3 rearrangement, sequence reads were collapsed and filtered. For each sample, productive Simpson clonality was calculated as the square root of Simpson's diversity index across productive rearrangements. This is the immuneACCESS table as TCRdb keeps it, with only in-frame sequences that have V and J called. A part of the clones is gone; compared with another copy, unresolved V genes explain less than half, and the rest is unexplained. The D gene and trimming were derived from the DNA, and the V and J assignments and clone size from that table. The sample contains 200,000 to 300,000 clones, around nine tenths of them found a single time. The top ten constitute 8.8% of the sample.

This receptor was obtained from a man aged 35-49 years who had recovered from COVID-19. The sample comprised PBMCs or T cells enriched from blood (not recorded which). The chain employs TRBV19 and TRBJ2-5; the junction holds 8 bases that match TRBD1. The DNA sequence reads TGTGCCAGTAGTCAGCGGCAGGGGGCGGAGACCCAGTACTTC. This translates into CASSQRQGAETQYF. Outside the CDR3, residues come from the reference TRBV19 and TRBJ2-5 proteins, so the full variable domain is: DGGITQSPKYLFRKEGQNVTLSCEQNLNHDAMYWYRQDPGQGLRLIYYSQIVNDFQKGDIAEGYSVSREKKESFPLTVTSAQKNPTAFYLCASSQRQGAETQYFGPGTRLLVL.